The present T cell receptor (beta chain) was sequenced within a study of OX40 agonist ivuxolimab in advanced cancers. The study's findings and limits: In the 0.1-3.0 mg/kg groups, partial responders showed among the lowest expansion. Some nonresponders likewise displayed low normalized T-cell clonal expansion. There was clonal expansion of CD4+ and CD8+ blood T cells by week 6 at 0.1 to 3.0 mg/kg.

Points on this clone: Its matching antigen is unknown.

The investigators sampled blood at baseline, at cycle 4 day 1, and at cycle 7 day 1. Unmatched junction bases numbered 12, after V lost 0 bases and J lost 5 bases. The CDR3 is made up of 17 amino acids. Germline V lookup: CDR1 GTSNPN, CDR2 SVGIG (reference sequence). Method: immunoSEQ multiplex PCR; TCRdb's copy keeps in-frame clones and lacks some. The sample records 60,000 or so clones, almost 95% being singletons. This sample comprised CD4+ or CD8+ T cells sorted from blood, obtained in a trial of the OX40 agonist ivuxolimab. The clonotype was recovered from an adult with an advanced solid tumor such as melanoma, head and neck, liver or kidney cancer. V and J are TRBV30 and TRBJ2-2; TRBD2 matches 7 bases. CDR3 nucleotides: TGTGCCTGGAGTGTAATGATTGGACTAGTAGGAACCGGGGAGCTGTTTTTT. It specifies CAWSVMIGLVGTGELFF. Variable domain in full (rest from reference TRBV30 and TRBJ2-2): SQTIHQWPATLVQPVGSPLSLECTVEGTSNPNLYWYRQAAGRGLQLLFYSVGIGQISSEVPQNLSASRPQDRQFILSSKKLLLSDSGFYLCAWSVMIGLVGTGELFFGEGSRLTVL.